The clone carrying this TCR beta chain was detected a few times. The CDR3 is made up of 14 amino acids. Germline loops: CDR1 LGHDT, CDR2 YNNKEL (reference sequence). Trimming took 1 base from V and 2 from J; bases not matched to a gene: 2. The data are from a study of blood T cell repertoires in COVID-19. TCRdb's table, derived via immunoSEQ multiplex PCR, lists solely in-frame clones and lacks some. Of about 180,000 clones in the sample, 86% are singletons; the top ten hold about 9.7%. The chain combines TRBV3-1 (or the pseudogene TRBV3-2) with TRBJ2-7; 7 bases map to TRBD1. This TCR came from a woman aged 25-40 years who had recovered from COVID-19. Sequencing was performed on PBMCs or T cells enriched from blood (not recorded which). The CDR3 nucleotides read TGTGCCAGCAGCCAAGCGGACAGGACCTACGAGCAGTACTTC. Translated, it gives CASSQADRTYEQYF.